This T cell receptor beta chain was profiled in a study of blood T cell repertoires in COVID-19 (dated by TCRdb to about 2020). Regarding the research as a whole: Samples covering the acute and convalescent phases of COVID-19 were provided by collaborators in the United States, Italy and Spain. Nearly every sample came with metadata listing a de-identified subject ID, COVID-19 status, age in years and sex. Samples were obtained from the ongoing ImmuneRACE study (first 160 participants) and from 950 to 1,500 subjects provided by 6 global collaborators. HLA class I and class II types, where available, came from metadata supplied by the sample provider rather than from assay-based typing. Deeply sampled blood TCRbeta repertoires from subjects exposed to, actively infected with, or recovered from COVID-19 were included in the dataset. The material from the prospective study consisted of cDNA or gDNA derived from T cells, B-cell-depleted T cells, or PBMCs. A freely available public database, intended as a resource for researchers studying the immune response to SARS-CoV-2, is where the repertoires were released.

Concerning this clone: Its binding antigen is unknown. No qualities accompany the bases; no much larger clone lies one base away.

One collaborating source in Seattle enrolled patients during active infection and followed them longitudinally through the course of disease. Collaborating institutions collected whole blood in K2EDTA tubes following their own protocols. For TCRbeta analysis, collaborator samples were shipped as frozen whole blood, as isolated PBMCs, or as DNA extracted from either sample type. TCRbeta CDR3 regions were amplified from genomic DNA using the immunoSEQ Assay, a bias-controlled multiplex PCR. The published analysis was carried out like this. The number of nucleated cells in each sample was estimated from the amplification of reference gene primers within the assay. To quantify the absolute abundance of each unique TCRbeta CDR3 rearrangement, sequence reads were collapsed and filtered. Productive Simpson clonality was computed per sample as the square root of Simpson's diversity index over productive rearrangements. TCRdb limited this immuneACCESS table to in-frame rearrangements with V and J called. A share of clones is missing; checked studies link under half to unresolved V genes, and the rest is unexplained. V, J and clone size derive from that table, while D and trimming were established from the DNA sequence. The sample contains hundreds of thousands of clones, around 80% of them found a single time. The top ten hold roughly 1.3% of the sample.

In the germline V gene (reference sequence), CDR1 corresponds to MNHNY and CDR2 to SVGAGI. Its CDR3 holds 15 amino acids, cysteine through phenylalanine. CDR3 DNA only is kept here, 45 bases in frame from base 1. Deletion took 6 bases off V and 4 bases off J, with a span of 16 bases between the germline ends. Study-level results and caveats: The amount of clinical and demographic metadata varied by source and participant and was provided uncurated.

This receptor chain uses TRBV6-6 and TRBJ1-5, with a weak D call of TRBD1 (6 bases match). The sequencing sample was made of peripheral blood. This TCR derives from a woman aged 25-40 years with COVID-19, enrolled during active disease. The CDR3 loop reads CASSRLTGTNQPQHF. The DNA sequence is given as TGTGCCAGCAGCCGACTTACAGGGACAAATCAGCCCCAGCATTTT.